Listed here is a single T cell receptor beta chain. MiXCR, run by TCRdb on the RACE reads, gives a single entry per CDR3 protein. The table shows about 45,000 distinct CDR3 sequences, with nearly 4.5% occurring only once. Time point of the sample: healthy volunteer bleed at 2 weeks. The template was total RNA from unfractionated whole blood. The sample comes from a study of human T cells and chemical hapten exposure. The source of this sequence is a human donor in good health. Some clones in this sample may be carry-over from other donors' samples. The sequencing input was whole blood.

The CDR3 DNA reads as TGTGCCAGCAGTCCCGGGGGGACCTACGAGCAGTACTTC. Amino acid sequence: CASSPGGTYEQYF. This sequence joins TRBV28 and TRBJ2-7, with 7 bases matching TRBD2. Germline loops: CDR1 MDHEN, CDR2 SYDVKM. After removal of 5 bases from V and 2 bases from J, the junction contained 3 bases not matched to a gene. The CDR3 is 13 residues long.